The 27 T cell receptor beta chains below all came from one sample that was sequenced in a study of technical replicates of blood from several donors. Sequencing was performed with immunoSEQ multiplex PCR; in TCRdb, only in-frame clones are kept and a portion is missing. This sample carries 40,000 to 55,000 clones, around 95% of them seen once, and the ten largest clones take 0.35% to 0.45%. Material: T cells isolated from PBMCs. The origin of the receptors is a human donor in good health.

V is TRBV7-6 and J is TRBJ2-1; 9 bases are shared with TRBD2. The CDR3 contains 15 residues. J lost 9 bases, V lost 1 base, and 7 bases had no gene match. Germline lookup yields CDR1 SGHVS and CDR2 FNYEAQ. CDR3 bases: TGTGCCAGCAGCTTAGGTAGCGGGAGCGGGGGTGAGCAGTTCTTC. This gives the protein CASSLGSGSGGEQFF.

The rearrangement joins TRBV9 to TRBJ1-2; 8 bases line up with TRBD1. Trimming removed 0 bases from V and 5 bases from J; junction bases left unmatched: 15. Germline CDR1 SGDLS, CDR2 YYNGEE. There are 18 residues in the CDR3. The CDR3 DNA follows: TGTGCCAGCAGCGTAGGAGGGACAGGTGCCTTTGAGAATTATGGCTACACCTTC. It encodes CASSVGGTGAFENYGYTF.

The chain links TRBV19 to TRBJ1-3, with 8 positions matching TRBD1. The CDR3 sequence is 14 residues long. The V gene's germline CDR1 is LNHDA and CDR2 SQIVND (reference sequence). V trimming: 6 bases; J trimming: 4 bases; junction bases outside the gene matches: 5. The CDR3 DNA is TGTGCCAGTAGGCAGGGGGCGTTCGGAAACACCATATATTTT. Translating gives CASRQGAFGNTIYF.

This clone came up once. CDR3: CASSQGTLAETQYF. The CDR3 DNA is TGTGCCAGCAGCCAAGGGACTCTAGCGGAGACCCAGTACTTC. The chain uses TRBV4-2 and TRBJ2-5, with D perhaps TRBD2 (6 bases). Germline V gene lookup returns CDR1 LGHNA and CDR2 YNFKEQ. V was shortened by 1 base and J by 5 bases, with 11 bases between the two germline ends. The CDR3 is made up of 14 amino acids.

The J gene is TRBJ2-1, the V gene TRBV7-2; 8 bases align to TRBD2. This CDR3 comprises 14 residues. The J segment lost 8 bases and the V segment lost 5 bases, leaving 8 bases of the junction unmatched. Germline V gene lookup returns CDR1 SGHTA and CDR2 FQGNSA. The CDR3 sequence: CASSVLAGLDEQFF. The CDR3 DNA reads as TGTGCCAGCAGCGTTTTAGCGGGGCTCGATGAGCAGTTCTTC.

The chain couples TRBV18 to TRBJ2-4; D perhaps matches TRBD2 (6 bases). Germline V gene sequence: CDR1 KGHSH, CDR2 LQKENI. The CDR3 consists of 17 residues. V was cut by 0 bases and J by 5 bases, with 17 bases left in between. The CDR3 bases are TGTGCCAGCTCACCACCCGGGGGTAACTCAGGACAAAACATTCAGTACTTC. This translates into CASSPPGGNSGQNIQYF. Drawing the rest from reference TRBV18 and TRBJ2-4, the complete variable domain is NAGVMQNPRHLVRRRGQEARLRCSPMKGHSHVYWYRQLPEEGLKFMVYLQKENIIDESGMPKERFSAEFPKEGPSILRIQQVVRGDSAAYFCASSPPGGNSGQNIQYFGAGTRLSVL.

The chain combines TRBV27 with TRBJ1-1, with D perhaps TRBD1 (5 bases). Trimming removed 3 bases at V and 2 bases at J, with 13 bases between. CDR1 and CDR2 (germline): MNHEY, SMNVEV (reference sequence). CDR3 length: 15 residues. CDR3 residues: CASSFYFGGNTEAFF. DNA for the CDR3: TGTGCCAGCAGTTTTTATTTCGGGGGAAACACTGAAGCTTTCTTT.

The chain carries TRBV20-1 and TRBJ1-2; D not certain. V lost 5 bases to trimming and J lost 5 bases, with 9 bases between them. CDR1 and CDR2 from the germline V gene are DFQATT and SNEGSKA (reference sequence). This CDR3 is 11 amino acids long. The DNA for the CDR3 is TGCAGTGCTGAGGCAGTTTATGGCTACACCTTC. This sequence encodes CSAEAVYGYTF.

V is TRBV5-4 and J is TRBJ2-7; 8 nucleotides agree with TRBD1. CDR1 SGHNT and CDR2 YYREEE come from the germline V gene (reference sequence). This CDR3 is built from 15 residues. The V gene end was trimmed by 4 bases and the J gene end by 4 bases; junction bases not matched to a gene: 10. The CDR3 DNA follows: TGTGCCAGCAGCCCCGGGCAGGGGGCCTTGTACGAGCAGTACTTC. It yields the protein CASSPGQGALYEQYF.

This clone was seen a handful of times. The rearrangement uses TRBV10-3 and TRBJ2-3; 10 bases align to TRBD2. This CDR3 has 13 amino acids. Trimming cost V 9 bases and J 1 base; bases outside gene matches: 1. Germline CDR1 is ENHRY and CDR2 is SYGVKD. CDR3 nucleotides: TGTGCCATTGGGACTAGCGGCACAGATACGCAGTATTTT. Its protein is CAIGTSGTDTQYF.

The V and J genes are TRBV28 and TRBJ2-7; D is ambiguous. The CDR3 contains 12 residues. Deletions cut 8 bases from V and 3 bases from J, with 11 bases between. The germline V gene has CDR1 MDHEN and CDR2 SYDVKM. CDR3 bases: TGTGCCAGCGGCTCTCCCCTCTACGAGCAGTACTTC. This encodes CASGSPLYEQYF.

The chain recombines TRBV5-6 with TRBJ1-2; 7 positions match TRBD1. This CDR3 has 13 residues. The V segment lost 4 bases and the J segment 7 bases; nucleotides outside the gene matches: 7. CDR1 and CDR2 from the germline V gene are SGHDT and YYEEEE. Here the CDR3 reads CASSPQGSGGYTF. The CDR3 DNA reads TGTGCCAGCAGCCCACAGGGGTCGGGTGGCTACACCTTC.

This clone appeared once. This sequence joins TRBV27 and TRBJ1-2, with D unclear. Between the trimmed V and J ends, which lost 3 bases and 6 bases, there was a span of 14 bases. This CDR3 spans 14 amino acids. Germline V gene sequence: CDR1 MNHEY, CDR2 SMNVEV (reference sequence). The CDR3 coding sequence is TGTGCCAGCAGTTTGGGAGGAGGGATGCATGGCTACACCTTC. Residues: CASSLGGGMHGYTF.

The chain couples TRBV4-3 to TRBJ2-1; 13 positions agree with TRBD2. V gave up 2 bases and J gave up 0 bases; unmatched junction bases: 7. The CDR3 is 19 residues long. Germline V CDR1 and CDR2: LGHNA, YSLEER. CDR3 amino acids: CASSQLGTSGISSYNEQFF. The CDR3 nucleotides read TGCGCCAGCAGCCAACTGGGGACTAGCGGGATAAGCTCCTACAATGAGCAGTTCTTC.

The chain has TRBV4-2 and TRBJ2-5; 11 bases match TRBD2. With 4 bases clipped from V and 2 bases from J, the junction kept 0 bases outside the gene matches. Germline loops: CDR1 LGHNA, CDR2 YNFKEQ. CDR3 size: 14 residues. CDR3: CASSLAGGQETQYF. CDR3 bases: TGTGCCAGCAGCCTAGCGGGAGGGCAAGAGACCCAGTACTTC.

The CDR3 loop reads CATEGLEVPIAQYF. Here the CDR3 DNA reads TGTGCCACTGAAGGACTAGAGGTTCCAATCGCGCAGTATTTT. V is TRBV15 and J is TRBJ2-3, with 7 positions matching TRBD2. Germline values: CDR1 LNHNV, CDR2 YYDKDF (reference sequence). V was pared by 9 bases and J by 10 bases, with 16 bases of the junction left unmatched. This CDR3 has 14 amino acids.

V gene TRBV19 combines with J gene TRBJ1-5, with a weak D call TRBD1 (5 bases). Germline loops: CDR1 LNHDA, CDR2 SQIVND (reference sequence). This CDR3 contains 15 residues. V was cut by 7 bases and J by 7 bases, with 20 bases left in between. CDR3 amino acids: CASIGEGGARQPQHF. In nucleotides, the CDR3 is TGTGCCAGTATAGGGGAGGGAGGGGCAAGGCAGCCCCAGCATTTT.

The CDR3 region is CASSLGTGYGYTF. The CDR3 DNA follows: TGCGCCAGCAGCTTGGGAACAGGCTATGGCTACACCTTC. The chain carries TRBV5-1 and TRBJ1-2; a possible D gene is TRBD1 (5 bases). Germline-derived CDR1 and CDR2 are SGHRS and YFSETQ. Trimming took 0 bases from V and 4 from J, leaving 7 bases between them. The CDR3 is 13 residues long.

The CDR3 nucleotides are TGTGCCAGTAGTAGGGGCGACGGCACTGAAGCTTTCTTT. Translation gives CASSRGDGTEAFF. The chain recombines TRBV6-5 with TRBJ1-1; D is possibly TRBD1 (5 bases). V was trimmed by 9 bases and J by 4 bases, leaving 15 bases between them. The CDR3 runs to 13 residues. The germline V gene has CDR1 MNHEY and CDR2 SVGAGI.

The rearrangement joins TRBV5-1 to TRBJ1-1, with 8 bases fitting TRBD1. Per germline, CDR1 SGHRS and CDR2 YFSETQ. The CDR3 contains 15 residues. V lost 4 bases and J lost 3; bases outside the gene matches: 8. The CDR3 sequence: CASSQRQGRDTEAFF. As DNA, the CDR3 is TGCGCCAGCAGCCAACGACAGGGGCGGGACACTGAAGCTTTCTTT.

The chain recombines TRBV11-3 with TRBJ1-1; 7 bases map to TRBD1. The J segment lost 2 bases and the V segment lost 1 base, leaving 1 base of the junction unmatched. The germline gives CDR1 SGHNT, CDR2 YENEEA. This CDR3 has 14 amino acids. Written as DNA, the CDR3 is TGTGCCAGCAGCTTAGTAGGGGGCAACACTGAAGCTTTCTTT. This encodes CASSLVGGNTEAFF.

For this clone: Other DNA sequences in the sample encode the same CDR3. This chain uses TRBV27 with TRBJ1-1; D is possibly TRBD1 (6 bases). CDR1 is MNHEY, CDR2 SMNVEV, per germline (reference sequence). The V end was cut by 4 bases, the J end by 1 base, with 7 bases between. The CDR3 spans 13 residues. The CDR3 DNA sequence: TGTGCCAGCAGTTACAGGGAGAACACTGAAGCTTTCTTT. It yields the protein CASSYRENTEAFF.

This chain connects TRBV5-6 to TRBJ2-2, with D possibly matching TRBD2 (5 bases). The CDR3 extends over 15 amino acids. From germline, CDR1 is SGHDT and CDR2 YYEEEE. V lost 2 bases to trimming and J lost 5 bases, with 13 bases between them. The CDR3 region has the DNA TGTGCCAGCAGCTTTGGGCCAGGAGGTACCGGGGAGCTGTTTTTT. Protein: CASSFGPGGTGELFF. Supplemented by reference TRBV5-6 and TRBJ2-2, the full variable domain reads DAGVTQSPTHLIKTRGQQVTLRCSPKSGHDTVSWYQQALGQGPQFIFQYYEEEERQRGNFPDRFSGHQFPNYSSELNVNALLLGDSALYLCASSFGPGGTGELFFGEGSRLTVL.

The chain joins TRBV6-5 to TRBJ1-5; 7 nucleotides line up with TRBD1. Germline CDR1 MNHEY, CDR2 SVGAGI. J was trimmed by 1 base and V by 7 bases; bases with no gene match: 1. This CDR3 is 13 amino acids long. The CDR3 protein is CASTRGSNQPQHF. DNA for the CDR3: TGTGCCAGCACCAGGGGGAGCAATCAGCCCCAGCATTTT.

As regards this clone: One end of the junction fails to match germline, which may point to a read error. V is TRBV6-5 and J is TRBJ1-2; the D is unclear. This CDR3 is built from 11 residues. Per the germline V gene, CDR1 is MNHEY and CDR2 is SVGAGI. In DNA, the CDR3 is TGTGCCACCAGTTGGCGGGATGGCTACACCTTC. Amino acid sequence: CATSWRDGYTF.

The chain employs TRBV29-1 and TRBJ1-2; TRBD1 is a possible D gene (5 bases). This CDR3 comprises 13 residues. Deletions cut 6 bases from V and 5 bases from J, with 16 bases between. Germline V CDR1 and CDR2: SQVTM, ANQGSEA. In DNA, the CDR3 is TGCAGCGTCCCGGGCGGGGCTATATATGGCTACACCTTC. Its protein is CSVPGGAIYGYTF.

The chain has TRBV29-1 and TRBJ2-3; D not certain. Germline V gene lookup returns CDR1 SQVTM and CDR2 ANQGSEA. V lost 4 bases and J 2 bases, leaving 10 bases between the germline ends. The CDR3 spans 13 residues. The CDR3 region is CSVAPRLTDTQYF. The CDR3 DNA reads as TGCAGCGTTGCCCCGCGGCTCACAGATACGCAGTATTTT.